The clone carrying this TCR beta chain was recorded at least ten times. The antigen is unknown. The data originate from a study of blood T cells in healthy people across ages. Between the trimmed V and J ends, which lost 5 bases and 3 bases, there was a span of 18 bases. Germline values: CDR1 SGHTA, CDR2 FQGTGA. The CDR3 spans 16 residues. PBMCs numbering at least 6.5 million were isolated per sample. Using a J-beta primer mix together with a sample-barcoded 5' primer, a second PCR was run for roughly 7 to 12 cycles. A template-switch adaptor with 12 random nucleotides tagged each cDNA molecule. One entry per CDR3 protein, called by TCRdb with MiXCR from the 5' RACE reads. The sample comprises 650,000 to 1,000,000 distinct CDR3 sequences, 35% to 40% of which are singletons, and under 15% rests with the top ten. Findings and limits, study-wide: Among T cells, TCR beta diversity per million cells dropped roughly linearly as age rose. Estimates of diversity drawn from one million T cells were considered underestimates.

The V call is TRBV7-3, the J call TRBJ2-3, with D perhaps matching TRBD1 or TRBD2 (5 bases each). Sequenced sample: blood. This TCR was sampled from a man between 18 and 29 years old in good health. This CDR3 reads CASSADTRRMTDTQYF. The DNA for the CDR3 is TGTGCCAGCAGCGCGGACACTAGGAGGATGACAGATACGCAGTATTTT.